These T cell receptor beta chains were read from a single sample in a study of response to subunit inactivated influenza vaccine. Each CDR3 protein gets one entry after TCRdb re-called the RT-PCR reads with MiXCR. The sample contains 590,000 or so distinct CDR3 sequences, roughly 15% of which appear only once. The sequencing used PBMCs from blood, collected 14 to 15 days before vaccination. The receptors shown here come from a man aged 50-60 years who received an inactivated influenza vaccine. Each CDR3 is given with its conserved first and last residue. D genes are given only for firm matches. The listing skips clone size in some rows; elsewhere it reads once, few, many or a size class.

J gene,V gene,D gene,clone size,CDR3 DNA,CDR3 protein
TRBJ2-7,TRBV6-5,.,few,TGTGCCAGCAGTTACAGGAAAGTCAAGCGCGCGGCAAATGACGAGCAGTACTTC,CASSYRKVKRAANDEQYF
TRBJ1-1,TRBV6-2/TRBV6-3,.,few,TGTGCCAGCAGGAATAACATGAACACTGAAGCTTTCTTT,CASRNNMNTEAFF
TRBJ1-4,TRBV4-1,.,many,TGCGCCAGCAGCCGAGTTGTCGTCCCAACTAATGAAAAACTGTTTTTT,CASSRVVVPTNEKLFF
TRBJ2-1,TRBV20-1,.,few,TGCAGTGCTAGGGATCTAGAACTTCCCTACAATGAGCAGTTCTTC,CSARDLELPYNEQFF
TRBJ2-1,TRBV28,.,.,TGTGCCAGCATACTAGGGGGGGGCCCCTCCTACAATGAGCAGTTCTTC,CASILGGGPSYNEQFF
TRBJ2-1,TRBV7-2,.,few,TGTGCCAGCAGCCCCTTTGTCAGCCCGAACAATGAGCAGTTCTTC,CASSPFVSPNNEQFF
TRBJ2-1,TRBV5-1,TRBD2,few,TGCGCCAGCAGCAACCGCGGGAGTTACAATGAGCAGTTCTTC,CASSNRGSYNEQFF
TRBJ2-3,TRBV12-3/TRBV12-4,.,.,TGTGCCAGCAGTTCTGAACATGTGGGAGATACGCAGTATTTT,CASSSEHVGDTQYF
TRBJ2-7,TRBV4-3,TRBD2,.,TGCGCCAGCAGCCAAGATCTTTCTGCGGGAGGGTCCTACGAGCAGTACTTC,CASSQDLSAGGSYEQYF
TRBJ2-5,TRBV28,TRBD1,few,TGTGCCAGCAGTTTCTCTCGCCGGAAAATGATGGGACAGCCCCAAGAGACCCAGTACTTC,CASSFSRRKMMGQPQETQYF
TRBJ2-5,TRBV7-9,.,.,TGTGCCAGCAGCCCTCCTTGGGGTGTTGAGACCCAGTACTTC,CASSPPWGVETQYF
TRBJ2-2,TRBV28,.,.,TGTGCCACCCGGGACATCTACACCGGGGAGCTGTTTTTT,CATRDIYTGELFF
TRBJ2-1,TRBV28,.,.,TGTGCCAGCATGTCCCCGGGGAGTTACAATGAGCAGTTCTTC,CASMSPGSYNEQFF
TRBJ2-1,TRBV6-5,TRBD2,.,TGTGCCAGCAGTTACGGGACTAGCGGGACCGGTGAGCAGTTCTTC,CASSYGTSGTGEQFF
TRBJ2-1,TRBV6-5,.,.,TGTGCCAGCAGTTACTTAGAGGCGGTAGGTGAGCAGTTCTTC,CASSYLEAVGEQFF
TRBJ2-3,TRBV29-1,.,many,TGCAGCGTTGAAGATCCAGTGGGCCAGGGAACCACAGATACGCAGTATTTT,CSVEDPVGQGTTDTQYF
TRBJ2-7,TRBV12-3/TRBV12-4,.,many,TGTGCCAGCAGTTTCGAGGTCGGAGAGCAGTACTTC,CASSFEVGEQYF
TRBJ1-1,TRBV5-6,.,many,TGTGCCAGCAGCCCAAGGGGGGTCACTGAAGCTTTCTTT,CASSPRGVTEAFF
TRBJ2-1,TRBV6-2/TRBV6-3,.,few,TGTGCCAGCAGGGACTTGTATGAGCAGTTCTTC,CASRDLYEQFF
TRBJ2-3,TRBV9,.,few,TGTGCCAGCAGCGTAGGGGACAGCACAGATACGCAGTATTTT,CASSVGDSTDTQYF
TRBJ1-4,TRBV5-1,.,few,TGCGCCAGCAGCTTGGACGGATATGCAACTAATGAAAAACTGTTTTTT,CASSLDGYATNEKLFF
TRBJ1-1,TRBV12-3/TRBV12-4,.,.,TGTGCCAGCAACCGACAGGCCGAAAACACTGAAGCTTTCTTT,CASNRQAENTEAFF
TRBJ1-4,TRBV12-3/TRBV12-4,.,few,TGTGCCAGCAGTCACGGGACCATTAATGAAAAACTGTTTTTT,CASSHGTINEKLFF
TRBJ1-6,TRBV6-1,.,many,TGTGCCAGCAGCTCTGGATCAGTGGGGAATTCACCCCTCCACTTT,CASSSGSVGNSPLHF
TRBJ2-3,TRBV20-1,.,few,TGCAGTGCTAGAGCCGGAGTAGCTTTGAGGACAGATACGCAGTATTTT,CSARAGVALRTDTQYF
TRBJ2-1,TRBV4-1,.,.,TGCGCCAGCAGCCAAGTTGGACTAAGAACCTTTGAGCAGTTCTTC,CASSQVGLRTFEQFF
TRBJ1-3,TRBV12-3/TRBV12-4,.,.,TGTGCCAGCAGTTTTTACAGGTCCGTCTCTGGAAACACCATATATTTT,CASSFYRSVSGNTIYF
TRBJ1-1,TRBV5-1,.,.,TGCGCCAGCAGCTTGAACCTTCGGGGGACTGAAGCTTTCTTT,CASSLNLRGTEAFF
TRBJ1-1,TRBV4-2,.,few,TGTGCCAGCAGCCAAGTATCCACGGGGAACACTGAAGCTTTCTTT,CASSQVSTGNTEAFF
TRBJ1-1,TRBV20-1,TRBD1,few,TGCAGTGCTAGTAGGGGGCCTGTGAACACTGAAGCTTTCTTT,CSASRGPVNTEAFF
TRBJ2-1,TRBV7-2,.,few,TGTGCCAGCAGCCGTACTCATGAGCAGTTCTTC,CASSRTHEQFF
TRBJ2-3,TRBV5-1,.,many,TGCGCCAGCAGCTTGAATGCCCCCCAACGAGATACGCAGTATTTT,CASSLNAPQRDTQYF
TRBJ1-2,TRBV20-1,.,many,TGCAGTGCTAGAGATTGGATAAACAGCTCCCCTGAGAGCGGCTACACCTTC,CSARDWINSSPESGYTF
TRBJ1-5,TRBV4-2,TRBD1,many,TGTGCCAGCAGCCAAGATCCGACAGGGGCCAATCAGCCCCAGCATTTT,CASSQDPTGANQPQHF
TRBJ2-4,TRBV5-1,TRBD2,few,TGCGCCAGTTCCAGGACTAGCGGGGGACGAGGCAAAAACATTCAGTACTTC,CASSRTSGGRGKNIQYF
TRBJ1-4,TRBV6-2/TRBV6-3,TRBD1,many,TGTGCCAGCAGTTACGCGGTCGGGACAGGGGACGAAAAACTGTTTTTT,CASSYAVGTGDEKLFF
TRBJ2-7,TRBV29-1,TRBD1,few,TGCAGCGTTGTGGACAGGGGATTCTACGAGCAGTACTTC,CSVVDRGFYEQYF
TRBJ2-7,TRBV4-2,TRBD1,few,TGTGCCAGCAGCCAAGAGGGGACAGGGCTCTCCTACGAGCAGTACTTC,CASSQEGTGLSYEQYF
TRBJ1-2,TRBV29-1,TRBD1,few,TGCAGCGTCGTAGCCCTCGGACAGGGGGCGTCCGGTTATGGCTACACCTTC,CSVVALGQGASGYGYTF
TRBJ1-5,TRBV19,TRBD1,few,TGTGCCAGTGAAGACAGGGTCCCTAGCAATCAGCCCCAGCATTTT,CASEDRVPSNQPQHF
TRBJ1-5,TRBV2,.,many,TGTGCCAGCAGTGAAGTGGAAAATCAGCCCCAGCATTTT,CASSEVENQPQHF
TRBJ2-3,TRBV7-8,TRBD2,.,TGTGCCAGCACCCTAGTTGTACGGTCCGGACTAGCGGGAGAGGCAGATACGCAGTATTTT,CASTLVVRSGLAGEADTQYF
TRBJ2-7,TRBV4-2,TRBD2,many,TGTGCCAGCAGCCTAGGGACTAACTCCTACGAGCAGTACTTC,CASSLGTNSYEQYF
TRBJ2-7,TRBV9,.,.,TGTGCCAGCAGCGAGGGGGACTTGAGCTCCTACGAGCAGTACTTC,CASSEGDLSSYEQYF
TRBJ2-7,TRBV7-9,.,many,TGTGCCAGCAGCTTAGCGGGACACGGAAAGGGGCAGTACTTC,CASSLAGHGKGQYF
TRBJ1-1,TRBV27,TRBD1,few,TGTGCCAGCAGTCTACAGGGGGGGCTGGGGGCTGAAGCTTTCTTT,CASSLQGGLGAEAFF
TRBJ2-5,TRBV9,TRBD1,.,TGTGCCAGCAGCGTAGCACAGGGGGGTGTAGGAGAGACCCAGTACTTC,CASSVAQGGVGETQYF
TRBJ2-7,TRBV20-1,TRBD2,.,TGCAGTGCTAGGCGCGGGGGGACCTACGAGCAGTACTTC,CSARRGGTYEQYF
TRBJ2-7,TRBV7-2,TRBD2,.,TGTGCCAGCAGCTTAATGGGGACTAGCGGTTACTACGAGCAGCACTTC,CASSLMGTSGYYEQHF
TRBJ1-2,TRBV5-1,.,.,TGCGCCAGCGGAACGGGACACCAAGCGTATGGCTACACCTTC,CASGTGHQAYGYTF
TRBJ2-1,TRBV7-9,.,.,TGTGCCAGCAGCCTCGGACCCGGATCAAATGAGCAGTTCTTC,CASSLGPGSNEQFF
TRBJ2-1,TRBV5-1,.,few,TGCGCCAGCAGCTTCACAGGTAACTCCTACAATGAGCAGTTCTTC,CASSFTGNSYNEQFF
TRBJ2-5,TRBV4-2,TRBD2,many,TGTGCCAGCAGCCAAGTGGTAGCGGGAGAGCCCGGAGAGACCCAGTACTTC,CASSQVVAGEPGETQYF
TRBJ2-1,TRBV18,TRBD1,.,TGTGCCAGCTCACCACAGGGACAGGGGAATGAGCAGTTCTTC,CASSPQGQGNEQFF
TRBJ2-3,TRBV10-2,TRBD2,.,TGCGCCAGCGCGACTACTAGCGGGAGGGCTGATACGCAGTATTTT,CASATTSGRADTQYF